These 13 T cell receptor beta chains were sequenced from one sample in a study of blood T cell repertoires in COVID-19. TCRdb's copy holds only in-frame clones and misses some; the assay was immunoSEQ multiplex PCR. The sample carries about 300,000 clones, about 89% recorded once. Sequences were obtained from PBMCs or T cells enriched from blood (not recorded which). The receptors come from a woman aged 18-29 years who had recovered from COVID-19.

This chain links TRBV14 with TRBJ1-3; the match to TRBD1 covers 11 bases. J was trimmed by 0 bases and V by 5 bases; bases with no gene match: 9. The CDR3 sequence is 18 residues long. Per the germline V gene, CDR1 is SGHDN and CDR2 is FVKESK. The CDR3 DNA reads as TGTGCCAGCAGCGAACGGACAGGGGGCCCCAGCTCTGGAAACACCATATATTTT. As protein: CASSERTGGPSSGNTIYF.

This clone was observed a handful of times. The chain combines TRBV27 with TRBJ1-4, with D possibly being TRBD1 (5 bases). Germline V gives CDR1 MNHEY, CDR2 SMNVEV (reference sequence). The CDR3 length is 15 residues. V was trimmed by 3 bases and J by 5 bases, leaving 13 bases between them. CDR3 sequence (DNA): TGTGCCAGCAGTTTCACGGCAGGGTCGAATGAAAAACTGTTTTTT. It translates to CASSFTAGSNEKLFF.

The rearrangement uses TRBV13 and TRBJ1-2; D is uncertain. Germline lookup yields CDR1 PRHDT and CDR2 FYEKMQ (reference sequence). The CDR3 is made up of 12 amino acids. V was clipped by 0 bases and J by 7 bases, with 6 bases between them. The CDR3 reads CASSLGGSGYTF. In nucleotides, the CDR3 is TGTGCCAGCAGCTTAGGGGGCTCTGGCTACACCTTC.

The CDR3: CASSVAGSSGNTIYF. For the CDR3, the DNA is TGCGCCAGCAGCGTGGCCGGGTCCTCTGGAAACACCATATATTTT. This chain joins TRBV5-1 and TRBJ1-3; D is undetermined. In germline, CDR1 is SGHRS, CDR2 YFSETQ. The CDR3 has 15 amino acids. Trimming cost V 4 bases and J 0 bases, with 11 bases left between them. Full variable domain (outside the CDR3, taken from reference TRBV5-1 and TRBJ1-3): KAGVTQTPRYLIKTRGQQVTLSCSPISGHRSVSWYQQTPGQGLQFLFEYFSETQRNKGNFPGRFSGRQFSNSRSEMNVSTLELGDSALYLCASSVAGSSGNTIYFGEGSWLTVV.

This rearrangement joins TRBV7-2 to TRBJ2-7; 8 bases line up with TRBD1. There are 16 residues in the CDR3. The trim removed 1 base at V and 2 bases at J, leaving 7 bases unmatched. Germline assignment: CDR1 SGHTA and CDR2 FQGNSA. The CDR3 region has the DNA TGTGCCAGCAGCTTAGGCGGACAGGGCCTGGCCTACGAGCAGTACTTC. It codes for CASSLGGQGLAYEQYF. The whole variable domain, remainder taken from reference TRBV7-2 and TRBJ2-7, is GAGVSQSPSNKVTEKGKDVELRCDPISGHTALYWYRQSLGQGLEFLIYFQGNSAPDKSGLPSDRFSAERTGGSVSTLTIQRTQQEDSAVYLCASSLGGQGLAYEQYFGPGTRLTVT.

This chain connects TRBV13 to TRBJ2-3; 16 bases map to TRBD2. The CDR3 runs to 16 residues. Germline-derived CDR1 and CDR2 are PRHDT and FYEKMQ (reference sequence). With V trimmed by 4 bases and J by 6 bases, 4 bases remained unmatched. The CDR3: CASSWGLAGGTDTQYF. CDR3 in DNA: TGTGCCAGCAGCTGGGGACTAGCGGGGGGGACGGATACGCAGTATTTT.

The genes are TRBV3-1 (or the pseudogene TRBV3-2) and TRBJ2-1, with 9 positions matching TRBD2. Germline loops: CDR1 LGHDT, CDR2 YNNKEL (reference sequence). J lost 8 bases, V lost 1 base, and 3 bases had no gene match. CDR3 length: 14 residues. CDR3 nucleotides: TGTGCCAGCAGCCAAGGGCGGGGGGGCCATGAGCAGTTCTTC. This gives the protein CASSQGRGGHEQFF.

This clone was seen more than once but under ten times. The CDR3 DNA is TGTGCCAGTAGTTTCCGGTCGCCGACGGGAGGCTATGGCTACACCTTC. This codes for CASSFRSPTGGYGYTF. The rearrangement links TRBV19 to TRBJ1-2; D is undetermined. CDR1 and CDR2 from the germline V gene are LNHDA and SQIVND (reference sequence). The CDR3 sequence is 16 residues long. V shed 5 bases and J shed 4 bases, with 20 bases lying between them.

In its sample, this clone was seen a few times. The V and J genes are TRBV27 and TRBJ1-2; D might be TRBD1 (6 bases). Deletions cut 5 bases from V and 7 bases from J, with 14 bases between. Germline CDR1 and CDR2: MNHEY and SMNVEV (reference sequence). The CDR3 is 13 residues long. The CDR3 spells CASSPSSGAGYTF. DNA of the CDR3: TGTGCCAGCAGTCCATCCTCAGGGGCTGGCTACACCTTC.

The chain employs TRBV6-5 and TRBJ1-1, with D unclear. V lost 2 bases, J lost 1 base, and 5 bases lay in between. This CDR3 is built from 13 residues. Germline V CDR1 and CDR2: MNHEY, SVGAGI. For the CDR3, the DNA is TGTGCCAGCAGTTACAACACGAACACTGAAGCTTTCTTT. Protein sequence: CASSYNTNTEAFF.

This chain connects TRBV7-8 to TRBJ1-5; D not certain. The CDR3 contains 15 residues. V was clipped by 1 base and J by 3 bases, with 10 bases between them. Germline CDR1 SGHVS, CDR2 FQNEAQ. The CDR3 DNA follows: TGTGCCAGCAGCTTAGTGAGCGGGTACAATCAGCCCCAGCATTTT. Its translation is CASSLVSGYNQPQHF.

The chain employs TRBV19 and TRBJ1-1; 8 nucleotides align to TRBD1. The CDR3 spans 14 residues. The germline V gene encodes CDR1 LNHDA and CDR2 SQIVND (reference sequence). V was pared by 5 bases and J by 4 bases, with 6 bases of the junction left unmatched. The CDR3 DNA follows: TGTGCCAGTAGTGGCCGGACAGGGAGCACTGAAGCTTTCTTT. It specifies CASSGRTGSTEAFF.

The J gene is TRBJ1-1, the V gene TRBV2; D gene unclear. Germline loops: CDR1 SNHLY, CDR2 FYNNEI. V was shortened by 5 bases and J by 4 bases, with 14 bases between the two germline ends. This CDR3 is 14 amino acids long. Here the CDR3 DNA reads TGTGCCAGCAGTATGAAATTTAGGAGCACTGAAGCTTTCTTT. Its translation: CASSMKFRSTEAFF.